Following are 26 T cell receptor beta chains from one sample sequenced in a study of blood T cell repertoires in COVID-19. Repertoires were generated with immunoSEQ multiplex PCR, while TCRdb's copy carries only in-frame clones and drops some. This sample has fewer than 650,000 clones; around nine tenths occur once, and the top ten carry roughly 7.4%. The sequenced sample was peripheral blood. These receptors were obtained from a woman aged 50 to 60 with COVID-19, enrolled during active disease.

The V and J genes are TRBV6-6 and TRBJ1-2; D perhaps matches TRBD1 (6 bases). The CDR3 sequence is 15 residues long. The V end lost 6 bases, the J end lost 5 bases, and 19 bases lay between the germline ends. Germline V gene lookup returns CDR1 MNHNY and CDR2 SVGAGI (reference sequence). The CDR3: CASRPTGDTPYGYTF. CDR3 coding DNA: TGTGCCAGCAGGCCGACTGGGGACACCCCGTATGGCTACACCTTC.

In this sample, this clone turned up a few times. The V gene is TRBV19, the J gene TRBJ1-5; the D gene is possibly TRBD1 (6 bases). In germline, CDR1 is LNHDA, CDR2 SQIVND (reference sequence). This CDR3 has 13 residues. The V end was cut by 6 bases, the J end by 4 bases, with 10 bases between. This chain's CDR3 is CASRGQLNQPQHF. The CDR3 coding sequence is TGTGCCAGTAGAGGACAGCTTAATCAGCCCCAGCATTTT.

The chain uses TRBV24-1 and TRBJ2-2; D may be TRBD1 (6 bases). Germline V gene lookup returns CDR1 KGHDR and CDR2 SFDVKD. V dropped 4 bases and J dropped 1 base, with 12 bases sitting between them. CDR3 length: 16 amino acids. The CDR3 spells CATSDPGAGNTGELFF. CDR3 nucleotides: TGTGCCACCAGTGACCCAGGGGCGGGGAACACCGGGGAGCTGTTTTTT.

On this clone: This same CDR3 is encoded by further DNA sequences in the sample. The chain links TRBV5-1 to TRBJ1-1; 7 nucleotides align to TRBD1. V dropped 2 bases and J dropped 1; count of bases not matched to a gene: 2. The CDR3 runs 14 residues. Looked up from germline, CDR1 is SGHRS and CDR2 is YFSETQ. This CDR3 is CASSLGDRNTEAFF. The CDR3 DNA reads as TGCGCCAGCAGCTTAGGGGACAGGAACACTGAAGCTTTCTTT.

In this sample, this clone turned up once. V usage is TRBV7-2 and J usage is TRBJ1-6; D may be TRBD1 (6 bases). V lost 0 bases and J lost 0, with 15 bases in between. Germline V gene lookup returns CDR1 SGHTA and CDR2 FQGNSA. The CDR3 totals 19 residues. The CDR3 nucleotides read TGTGCCAGCAGCTTAGCCAAAGGGGGAAGATCCTCCTATAATTCACCCCTCCACTTT. Its protein product is CASSLAKGGRSSYNSPLHF.

The CDR3 region has the DNA TGTGCCAGCAGTTTATTAGGGGGGGCAAGCACAGATACGCAGTATTTT. Protein: CASSLLGGASTDTQYF. V gene TRBV27 combines with J gene TRBJ2-3; D is perhaps TRBD2 (7 bases). The germline CDR1 and CDR2 sequences are MNHEY and SMNVEV (reference sequence). CDR3 length equals 16 residues. Trimming left V 1 base short and J 0 bases short, with 11 bases between.

This sequence joins TRBV20-1 and TRBJ2-7; tentatively, D is TRBD2 (7 bases). This CDR3 comprises 17 residues. The V and J ends lost 3 bases and 3 bases respectively, with 24 bases between them. CDR1 and CDR2 from the germline V gene are DFQATT and SNEGSKA (reference sequence). The CDR3 nucleotides read TGCAGTGCTAGTATTGGGGGGGCCCGAACTAACTTCTACGAGCAGTACTTC. Encoded protein: CSASIGGARTNFYEQYF.

V gene TRBV3-1 (or the pseudogene TRBV3-2) combines with J gene TRBJ2-2; 8 nucleotides align to TRBD2. This CDR3 comprises 16 residues. The germline CDR1 and CDR2 sequences are LGHDT and YNNKEL (reference sequence). Trimming removed 0 bases from V and 7 bases from J; junction bases left unmatched: 7. The CDR3 is CASSQDIGGAGGELFF. CDR3 DNA: TGTGCCAGCAGCCAAGATATCGGGGGGGCTGGCGGGGAGCTGTTTTTT.

The gene calls are TRBV7-6 and TRBJ1-1, with TRBD1 identical over 8 bases. Germline lookup yields CDR1 SGHVS and CDR2 FNYEAQ. J gave up 0 bases and V 4 bases, and 7 bases lay outside the gene matches. The CDR3 has 16 residues. The CDR3: CASSSDRGVMNTEAFF. The CDR3 coding sequence is TGTGCCAGCAGCTCAGACAGGGGCGTAATGAACACTGAAGCTTTCTTT. Combining the CDR3 with reference TRBV7-6 and TRBJ1-1 gives the whole variable domain GAGVSQSPRYKVTKRGQDVALRCDPISGHVSLYWYRQALGQGPEFLTYFNYEAQQDKSGLPNDRFSAERPEGSISTLTIQRTEQRDSAMYRCASSSDRGVMNTEAFFGQGTRLTVV.

V usage is TRBV11-2 and J usage is TRBJ1-2; TRBD1 aligns across 10 bases. CDR1 and CDR2 (germline): SGHAT, FQNNGV. V was clipped by 5 bases and J by 6 bases; unmatched bases: 3. The CDR3 runs 13 residues. The CDR3 DNA sequence: TGTGCCAGCAGCCATGGGACAGGGGATGGCTACACCTTC. It specifies CASSHGTGDGYTF.

V gene TRBV19 combines with J gene TRBJ1-3; D uncertain. Deletions cut 5 bases from V and 0 bases from J, with 8 bases between. This CDR3 spans 14 amino acids. Germline V gene sequence: CDR1 LNHDA, CDR2 SQIVND (reference sequence). In nucleotides, the CDR3 is TGTGCCAGTAGTGTCACTAGCTCTGGAAACACCATATATTTT. This gives the protein CASSVTSSGNTIYF.

The genes are TRBV3-1 (or the pseudogene TRBV3-2) and TRBJ2-5; 13 nucleotides align to TRBD2. The CDR3 has 17 amino acids. Trimming cost V 1 base and J 5 bases; bases outside gene matches: 7. In germline, CDR1 is LGHDT, CDR2 YNNKEL (reference sequence). CDR3 bases: TGTGCCAGCAGCCAAGGGACTAGCGGGGGCTCGCGGGAGACCCAGTACTTC. Translation gives CASSQGTSGGSRETQYF.

J is TRBJ1-3 and V is TRBV9; D call uncertain. The CDR3 totals 16 residues. V lost 0 bases and J 4 bases, leaving 14 bases between the germline ends. Germline CDR1 SGDLS, CDR2 YYNGEE. Here the CDR3 reads CASSVANRAGGNTIYF. The CDR3 bases are TGTGCCAGCAGCGTAGCGAACCGTGCGGGAGGAAACACCATATATTTT.

The chain uses TRBV4-2 and TRBJ2-1; TRBD2 matches at 9 bases. The CDR3 consists of 15 residues. V dropped 4 bases and J dropped 7; count of bases not matched to a gene: 8. Germline CDR1 and CDR2: LGHNA and YNFKEQ. CDR3 residues: CASSLKAGGGNEQFF. The CDR3 nucleotides are TGTGCCAGCAGCCTAAAAGCGGGGGGCGGGAATGAGCAGTTCTTC.

The chain is built from TRBV24-1 and TRBJ2-6, with D perhaps matching TRBD2 (5 bases). Per the germline V gene, CDR1 is KGHDR and CDR2 is SFDVKD. The germline V and J ends were trimmed by 1 base and 0 bases, with 9 bases remaining between them. The length of the CDR3 is 17 residues. The CDR3 reads CATSDLTGFSGANVLTF. CDR3 DNA sequence: TGTGCCACCAGTGATTTAACGGGGTTCTCTGGGGCCAACGTCCTGACTTTC.

This chain links TRBV7-2 with TRBJ2-7; tentatively, D is TRBD2 (6 bases). Germline V lookup: CDR1 SGHTA, CDR2 FQGNSA. The V end lost 5 bases, the J end lost 0 bases, and 14 bases lay between the germline ends. CDR3 length: 15 residues. The CDR3 sequence: CASSGRLVGSYEQYF. The CDR3 DNA sequence: TGTGCCAGCAGCGGCCGACTAGTAGGCTCCTACGAGCAGTACTTC.

The chain joins TRBV2 to TRBJ1-5; tentatively, D is TRBD1 (5 bases). V gave up 4 bases and J gave up 1 base, with 14 bases separating them. Germline CDR1 and CDR2: SNHLY and FYNNEI. CDR3 length: 16 amino acids. The CDR3 DNA follows: TGTGCCAGCAGTGTCGGCAGGGCGGCCAGCAATCAGCCCCAGCATTTT. Translation: CASSVGRAASNQPQHF.

The chain combines TRBV6-1 with TRBJ1-1, with TRBD1 as a possible D gene (6 bases). This CDR3 region has 15 residues. Trimming stripped 3 bases from V and 0 bases from J, with 11 bases between. Germline V CDR1 and CDR2: MNHNS, SASEGT. Here the CDR3 reads CASSDLGTMNTEAFF. The CDR3 DNA sequence: TGTGCCAGCAGTGATTTAGGGACAATGAACACTGAAGCTTTCTTT.

Of note for this clone: The junction departs from the called germline gene at one end, perhaps through a read error. The rearrangement uses TRBV3-1 (or the pseudogene TRBV3-2) and TRBJ2-5; D not resolved. Germline V gene lookup returns CDR1 LGHDT and CDR2 YNNKEL (reference sequence). The CDR3 has 12 residues. The DNA of the CDR3 is TGTGCCAGCAACCAATTGGAGGAGACCCAGTACTTC. Its translation: CASNQLEETQYF.

This chain connects TRBV5-4 to TRBJ2-3, with D perhaps TRBD2 (6 bases). This CDR3 region has 16 residues. Trimming removed 2 bases from V and 1 base from J, with 14 bases in between. Per the germline V gene, CDR1 is SGHNT and CDR2 is YYREEE (reference sequence). The CDR3 nucleotides are TGTGCCAGCAGCTTAGGAAGCGGGCGTCGCACAGATACGCAGTATTTT. Translation gives CASSLGSGRRTDTQYF. Complete variable domain (other parts from reference TRBV5-4 and TRBJ2-3): ETGVTQSPTHLIKTRGQQVTLRCSSQSGHNTVSWYQQALGQGPQFIFQYYREEENGRGNFPPRFSGLQFPNYSSELNVNALELDDSALYLCASSLGSGRRTDTQYFGPGTRLTVL.

The genes are TRBV21-1 and TRBJ1-4; the D call TRBD1 from the table was never checked on the DNA. TRBV21-1 is annotated as a pseudogene. This CDR3 has 10 amino acids. CDR3 in amino acids: CASQSEKLFF. The CDR3 DNA sequence: TGTGCCAGCCAGTCCGAAAAACTGTTTTTT.

This chain uses TRBV5-1 with TRBJ1-1; D possibly corresponds to TRBD1 (5 bases). Trimming took off 0 bases at V and 0 bases at J, with 9 bases between the two ends. The CDR3 has 15 amino acids. In germline, CDR1 is SGHRS, CDR2 YFSETQ. Here the CDR3 DNA reads TGCGCCAGCAGCTTGGGCGGGGGTATGAACACTGAAGCTTTCTTT. Residues: CASSLGGGMNTEAFF.

The chain recombines TRBV6-5 with TRBJ2-7, with 7 bases identical to TRBD1. Looked up from germline, CDR1 is MNHEY and CDR2 is SVGAGI. The junction had 15 bases not matched to a gene; V was cut back by 8 bases and J by 5 bases. The CDR3 runs 15 residues. CDR3 coding DNA: TGTGCCAGCCGGTTTCGAGACAGGGATGGGGACGAGCAGTACTTC. It encodes CASRFRDRDGDEQYF.

This clone showed up just a few times. V gene TRBV27 combines with J gene TRBJ2-2, with D possibly TRBD1 on 6 matching bases. This CDR3 is 14 amino acids long. Germline V gene data show CDR1 as MNHEY and CDR2 as SMNVEV (reference sequence). V lost 5 bases, J lost 4 bases, and 11 bases lay in between. The CDR3 region is CASSPGHFTGELFF. CDR3 in DNA: TGTGCCAGCAGTCCGGGACACTTCACCGGGGAGCTGTTTTTT.

The genes are TRBV7-9 and TRBJ2-7; possibly TRBD1 for D (5 bases). The V end was cut by 1 base, the J end by 7 bases, with 14 bases between. Germline CDR1 is SEHNR and CDR2 is FQNEAQ (reference sequence). This CDR3 has 14 residues. The DNA for the CDR3 is TGTGCCAGCAGCTTAGTTGAGGAGCAGGGAGAGCAGTACTTC. It codes for CASSLVEEQGEQYF.

This chain connects TRBV6-1 to TRBJ1-6, with D perhaps matching TRBD1 (5 bases). The germline CDR1 and CDR2 sequences are MNHNS and SASEGT. There are 16 residues in the CDR3. V lost 2 bases and J 7 bases, leaving 15 bases between the germline ends. CDR3: CASSEPLGAQNSPLHF. Written as DNA, the CDR3 is TGTGCCAGCAGTGAACCCCTAGGGGCTCAGAATTCACCCCTCCACTTT.